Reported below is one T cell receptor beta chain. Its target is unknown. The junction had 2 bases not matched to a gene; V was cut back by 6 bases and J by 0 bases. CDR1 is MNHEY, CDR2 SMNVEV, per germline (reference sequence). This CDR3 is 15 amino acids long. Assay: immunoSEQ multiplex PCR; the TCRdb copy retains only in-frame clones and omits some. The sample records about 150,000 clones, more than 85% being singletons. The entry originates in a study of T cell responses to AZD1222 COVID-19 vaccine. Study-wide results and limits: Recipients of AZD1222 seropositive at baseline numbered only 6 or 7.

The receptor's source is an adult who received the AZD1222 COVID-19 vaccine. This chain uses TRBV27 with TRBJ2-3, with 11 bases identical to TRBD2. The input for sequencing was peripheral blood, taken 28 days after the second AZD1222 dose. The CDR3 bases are TGTGCCAGCAGCCGGACTAGCGGGAGCACAGATACGCAGTATTTT. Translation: CASSRTSGSTDTQYF.